This T cell receptor (beta chain) was sequenced for a study of identical twins. This CDR3 comprises 16 residues. Germline V lookup: CDR1 SGHTA, CDR2 FQGNSA. The ends lost 5 bases at V and 6 bases at J; junction bases unmatched: 10. Unique molecular identifiers were present on cDNA, and template switching added a universal primer site. TCRdb called the 5' RACE reads again in MiXCR, with one record for every CDR3 protein. In the table there are 500,000 to 650,000 distinct CDR3 sequences, just over 7% of which are singletons. The same data also contributed to another study, on yellow fever vaccine responses in identical twins.

The sequenced material came from PBMCs. The chain links TRBV7-2 to TRBJ2-1, with 10 nucleotides matching TRBD2. This clonotype was sampled from a woman between 18 and 30 years old in good health. CDR3 in amino acids: CASSPRAGGPLNEQFF. DNA for the CDR3: TGTGCCAGCAGCCCAAGAGCGGGGGGGCCTCTCAATGAGCAGTTCTTC.